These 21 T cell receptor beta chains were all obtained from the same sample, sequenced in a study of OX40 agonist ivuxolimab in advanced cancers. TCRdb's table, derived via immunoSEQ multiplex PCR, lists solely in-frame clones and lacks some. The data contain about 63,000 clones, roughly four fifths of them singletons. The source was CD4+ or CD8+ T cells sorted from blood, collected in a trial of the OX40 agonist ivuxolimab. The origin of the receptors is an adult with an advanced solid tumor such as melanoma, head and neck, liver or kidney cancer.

CDR3 loop: CASSLSGQNGVNTEAFF. DNA for the CDR3: TGCGCCAGCAGCCTCTCCGGGCAAAATGGCGTGAACACTGAAGCTTTCTTT. This rearrangement joins TRBV4-1 to TRBJ1-1; the D is unclear. There are 17 residues in the CDR3. CDR1 is MGHRA and CDR2 is YSYEKL in the germline V gene. V was trimmed by 4 bases and J by 0 bases, leaving 18 bases between them.

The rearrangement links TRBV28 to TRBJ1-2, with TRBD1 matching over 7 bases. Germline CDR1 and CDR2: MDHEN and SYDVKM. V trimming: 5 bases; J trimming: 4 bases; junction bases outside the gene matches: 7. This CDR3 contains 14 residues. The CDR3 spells CASSPMGQTYGYTF. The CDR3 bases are TGTGCCAGCAGTCCTATGGGACAGACCTATGGCTACACCTTC.

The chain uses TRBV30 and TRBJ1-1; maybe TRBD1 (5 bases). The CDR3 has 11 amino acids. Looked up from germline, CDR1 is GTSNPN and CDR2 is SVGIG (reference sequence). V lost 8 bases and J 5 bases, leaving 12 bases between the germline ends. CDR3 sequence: CAGQGGTEAFF. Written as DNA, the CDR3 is TGTGCCGGGCAGGGAGGGACTGAAGCTTTCTTT.

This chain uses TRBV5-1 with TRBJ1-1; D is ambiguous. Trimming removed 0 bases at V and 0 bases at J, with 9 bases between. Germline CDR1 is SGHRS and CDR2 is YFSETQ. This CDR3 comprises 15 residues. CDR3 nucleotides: TGCGCCAGCAGCTTGGAATTAGGATTGAACACTGAAGCTTTCTTT. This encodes CASSLELGLNTEAFF.

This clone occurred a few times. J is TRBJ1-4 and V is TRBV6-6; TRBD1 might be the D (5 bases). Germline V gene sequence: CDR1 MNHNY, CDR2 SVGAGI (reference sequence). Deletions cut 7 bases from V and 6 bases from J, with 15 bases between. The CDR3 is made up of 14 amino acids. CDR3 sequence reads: CASIWGGLDEKLFF. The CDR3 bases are TGTGCCAGCATATGGGGGGGTTTGGATGAAAAACTGTTTTTT.

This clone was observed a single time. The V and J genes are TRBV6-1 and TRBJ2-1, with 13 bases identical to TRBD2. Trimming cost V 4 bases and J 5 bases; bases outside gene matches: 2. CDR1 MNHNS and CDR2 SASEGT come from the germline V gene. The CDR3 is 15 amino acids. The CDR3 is CASSGGLAGDNEQFF. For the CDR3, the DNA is TGTGCCAGCAGTGGCGGACTAGCGGGGGACAATGAGCAGTTCTTC.

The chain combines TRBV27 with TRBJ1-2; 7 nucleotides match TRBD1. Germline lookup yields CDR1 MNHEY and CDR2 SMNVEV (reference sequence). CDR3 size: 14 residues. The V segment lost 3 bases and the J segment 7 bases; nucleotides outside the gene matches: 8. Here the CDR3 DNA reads TGTGCCAGCAGTTTCCGCAGGGGGGTTGGTGGCTACACCTTC. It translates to CASSFRRGVGGYTF.

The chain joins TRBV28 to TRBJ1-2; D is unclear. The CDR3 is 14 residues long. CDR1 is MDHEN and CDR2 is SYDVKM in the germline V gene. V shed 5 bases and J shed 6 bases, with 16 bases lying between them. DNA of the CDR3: TGTGCCAGCAGTCCCCCGCGAGGGTTGGATGGCTACACCTTC. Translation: CASSPPRGLDGYTF.

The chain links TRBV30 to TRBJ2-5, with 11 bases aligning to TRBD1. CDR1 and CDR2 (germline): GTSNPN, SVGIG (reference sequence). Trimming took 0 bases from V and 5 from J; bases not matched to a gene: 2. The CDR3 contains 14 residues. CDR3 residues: CAWSVGTGGETQYF. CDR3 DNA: TGTGCCTGGAGTGTCGGGACAGGGGGGGAGACCCAGTACTTC.

The CDR3: CASSQGRTSIYGYTF. As DNA, the CDR3 is TGCGCCAGCAGCCAAGGACGGACTAGCATTTATGGCTACACCTTC. The V and J genes are TRBV4-3 and TRBJ1-2, with D unresolved. The CDR3 totals 15 residues. The germline V gene has CDR1 LGHNA and CDR2 YSLEER. The V end lost 1 base, the J end lost 5 bases, and 14 bases lay between the germline ends.

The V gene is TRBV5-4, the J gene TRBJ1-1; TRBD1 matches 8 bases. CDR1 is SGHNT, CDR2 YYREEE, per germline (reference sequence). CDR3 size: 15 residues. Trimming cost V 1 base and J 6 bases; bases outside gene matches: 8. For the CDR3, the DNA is TGTGCCAGCAGCTTGACACCGGACAGGGCCTCTGAAGCTTTCTTT. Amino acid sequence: CASSLTPDRASEAFF.

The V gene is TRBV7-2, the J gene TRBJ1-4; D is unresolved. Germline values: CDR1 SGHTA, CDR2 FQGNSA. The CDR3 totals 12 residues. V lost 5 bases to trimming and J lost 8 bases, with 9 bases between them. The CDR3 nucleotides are TGTGCCAGCAGCGCCCTTCGGGAAAAACTGTTTTTT. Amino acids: CASSALREKLFF. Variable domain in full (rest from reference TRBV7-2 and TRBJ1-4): GAGVSQSPSNKVTEKGKDVELRCDPISGHTALYWYRQSLGQGLEFLIYFQGNSAPDKSGLPSDRFSAERTGGSVSTLTIQRTQQEDSAVYLCASSALREKLFFGSGTQLSVL.

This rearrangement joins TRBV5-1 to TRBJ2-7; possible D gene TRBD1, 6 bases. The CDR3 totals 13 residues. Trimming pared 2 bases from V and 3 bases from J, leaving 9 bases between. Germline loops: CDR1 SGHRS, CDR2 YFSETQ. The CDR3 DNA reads TGCGCCAGCAGCTTCAAGGGGGACTACGAGCAGTACTTC. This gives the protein CASSFKGDYEQYF. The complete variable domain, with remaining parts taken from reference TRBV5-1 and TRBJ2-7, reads KAGVTQTPRYLIKTRGQQVTLSCSPISGHRSVSWYQQTPGQGLQFLFEYFSETQRNKGNFPGRFSGRQFSNSRSEMNVSTLELGDSALYLCASSFKGDYEQYFGPGTRLTVT.

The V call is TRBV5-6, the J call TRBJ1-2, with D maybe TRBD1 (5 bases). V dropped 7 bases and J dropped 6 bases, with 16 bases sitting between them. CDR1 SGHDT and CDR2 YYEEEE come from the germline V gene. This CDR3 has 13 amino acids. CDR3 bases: TGTGCCAGCTTACCCCACCGAGGGGATGGCTACACCTTC. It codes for CASLPHRGDGYTF.

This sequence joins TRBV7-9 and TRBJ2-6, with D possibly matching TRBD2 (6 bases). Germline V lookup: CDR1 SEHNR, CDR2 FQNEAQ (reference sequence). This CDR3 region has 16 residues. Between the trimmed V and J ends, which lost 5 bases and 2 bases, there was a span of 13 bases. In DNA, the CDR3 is TGTGCCAGCAGCCGGAGGGGTGTAGCTGGGGCCAACGTCCTGACTTTC. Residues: CASSRRGVAGANVLTF.

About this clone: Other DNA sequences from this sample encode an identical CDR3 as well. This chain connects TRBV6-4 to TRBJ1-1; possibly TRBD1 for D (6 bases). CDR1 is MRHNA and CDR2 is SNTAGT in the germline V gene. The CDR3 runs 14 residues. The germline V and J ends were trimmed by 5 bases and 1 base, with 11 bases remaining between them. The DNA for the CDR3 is TGTGCCAGCAGTACAGACAGGACGAACACTGAAGCTTTCTTT. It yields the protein CASSTDRTNTEAFF.

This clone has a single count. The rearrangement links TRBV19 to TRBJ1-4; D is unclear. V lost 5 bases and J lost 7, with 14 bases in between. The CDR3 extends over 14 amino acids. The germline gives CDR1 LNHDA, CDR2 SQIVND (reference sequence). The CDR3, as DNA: TGTGCCAGTAGTGCCTTGACATCTTCTGAAAAACTGTTTTTT. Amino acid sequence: CASSALTSSEKLFF.

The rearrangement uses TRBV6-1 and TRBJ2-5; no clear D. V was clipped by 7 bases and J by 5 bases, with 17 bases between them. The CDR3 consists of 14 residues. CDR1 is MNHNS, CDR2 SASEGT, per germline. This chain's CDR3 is CASTIRVSGETQYF. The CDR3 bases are TGTGCCAGCACCATCCGGGTCTCCGGGGAGACCCAGTACTTC.

This CDR3 reads CSAGRVDEQYF. DNA of the CDR3: TGCAGTGCCGGTAGGGTCGACGAGCAGTACTTC. V is TRBV20-1 and J is TRBJ2-7; D unclear. Germline V lookup: CDR1 DFQATT, CDR2 SNEGSKA (reference sequence). The CDR3 has 11 residues. V shed 6 bases and J shed 5 bases, with 11 bases lying between them.

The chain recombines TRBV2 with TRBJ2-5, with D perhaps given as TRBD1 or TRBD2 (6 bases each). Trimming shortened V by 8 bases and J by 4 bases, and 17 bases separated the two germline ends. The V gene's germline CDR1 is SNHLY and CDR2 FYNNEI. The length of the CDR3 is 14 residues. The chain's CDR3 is CASGKGGRRETQYF. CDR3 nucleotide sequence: TGTGCCAGCGGGAAGGGGGGTAGAAGAGAGACCCAGTACTTC. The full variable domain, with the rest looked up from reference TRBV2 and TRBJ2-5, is EPEVTQTPSHQVTQMGQEVILRCVPISNHLYFYWYRQILGQKVEFLVSFYNNEISEKSEIFDDQFSVERPDGSNFTLKIRSTKLEDSAMYFCASGKGGRRETQYFGPGTRLLVL.

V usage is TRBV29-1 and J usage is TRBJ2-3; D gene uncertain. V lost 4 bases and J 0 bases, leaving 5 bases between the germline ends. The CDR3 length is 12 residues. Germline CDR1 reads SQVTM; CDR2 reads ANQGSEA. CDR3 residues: CSVAPSTDTQYF. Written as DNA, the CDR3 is TGCAGCGTTGCACCTAGCACAGATACGCAGTATTTT.